This passage covers 2 T cell receptor beta chains from one sample sequenced in a study of cytomegalovirus exposure and HLA in healthy donors. Both 60 Vbeta primers and 13 Jbeta primers went into the PCR. The repertoire was sequenced with immunoSEQ multiplex PCR; TCRdb's copy has only in-frame clones and lacks some. Here the sample spans about 120,000 clones, 79% being singletons. Sequencing was performed on PBMCs. Every receptor here comes from a young man in good health and CMV-seronegative.

For the CDR3, the DNA is TGCGCCAGCAGCCAAGACATTTCGGTAAATCAGCCCCAGCATTTT. It codes for CASSQDISVNQPQHF. The chain uses TRBV4-3 and TRBJ1-5; no definite D call. The CDR3 consists of 15 residues. Trimming took 0 bases from V and 4 from J, leaving 10 bases between them. CDR1 is LGHNA, CDR2 YSLEER, per germline.

The chain recombines TRBV7-3 with TRBJ2-1; 9 nucleotides align to TRBD2. V gave up 5 bases and J gave up 7 bases; unmatched junction bases: 12. Per the germline V gene, CDR1 is SGHTA and CDR2 is FQGTGA. The CDR3 is made up of 16 amino acids. In DNA, the CDR3 is TGTGCCAGCAGCCAAGTCGGTACTAGCGGGTTGAATGAGCAGTTCTTC. Protein product: CASSQVGTSGLNEQFF. Combining the CDR3 with reference TRBV7-3 and TRBJ2-1 gives the whole variable domain GAGVSQTPSNKVTEKGKYVELRCDPISGHTALYWYRQSLGQGPEFLIYFQGTGAADDSGLPNDRFFAVRPEGSVSTLKIQRTERGDSAVYLCASSQVGTSGLNEQFFGPGTRLTVL.